Given below is one T cell receptor (beta chain) in context. The target antigen is unknown. Vbeta (60) and Jbeta (13) primers were used in the PCR. Method: immunoSEQ multiplex PCR; TCRdb's copy keeps in-frame clones and lacks some. The sample lists fewer than 110,000 clones, about 80% occurring once. Healthy bone marrow donors supplied every sample. The data originate from a study of cytomegalovirus exposure and HLA in healthy donors. Study-wide findings and caveats: The authors later found TCR association rates varying by HLA locus, with DRB1 most and HLA-C fewest.

J lost 5 bases, V lost 2 bases, and 11 bases had no gene match. The CDR3 is made up of 16 amino acids. Germline loops: CDR1 MNHNY, CDR2 SVGAGI (reference sequence). This clonotype was obtained from a man aged 35-49 years in good health and CMV-seronegative. The chain has TRBV6-6 and TRBJ1-1, with 7 bases identical to TRBD1. Specimen: PBMCs. The CDR3 DNA reads TGTGCCAGCAGTTACGGTACAGGGGCGTCGTGGACTGAAGCTTTCTTT. This translates into CASSYGTGASWTEAFF.